Reported below is one TCR beta chain. What it binds is not known. This sample was included in a study of T cell repertoires in ileal Crohn's disease. The wider study: At surgery, about 34% of patients smoked, with median disease duration about eight years. About half received postoperative treatment, roughly twelve with thiopurines and 18 anti-TNF.

Only in-frame clones appear in the TCRdb table, and some are missing; sequencing was by immunoSEQ multiplex PCR. The data contain some 3,500 clones, around 73% of them singletons. General study findings and limits: Clonal expansions were more frequent in active smokers than non-smokers at surgery.

Before sorting, lamina propria lymphocytes were separated from surgical specimens by density gradient. Eligibility required adulthood, ileal or ileocolonic Crohn's disease and indicated ileocolonic resection. There are 17 residues in the CDR3. From germline, CDR1 is SGHDT and CDR2 YYEEEE. J was trimmed by 2 bases and V by 1 base; bases with no gene match: 7. The receptor was isolated from an adult with Crohn's disease. The chain recombines TRBV5-6 with TRBJ2-5, with 11 bases that match TRBD1. Source material: CD4+ T cells sorted from the ileum. CDR3 loop: CASSLKGQGGWQETQYF. DNA for the CDR3: TGTGCCAGCAGCTTGAAGGGACAGGGGGGATGGCAAGAGACCCAGTACTTC.